Shown below are 24 T cell receptor beta chains from a single sample sequenced in a study of OX40 agonist ivuxolimab in advanced cancers. The table came from immunoSEQ multiplex PCR; TCRdb's copy has only in-frame clones and leaves some out. The sample lists about 41,000 clones, roughly 88% occurring once. Sequenced here: CD4+ or CD8+ T cells sorted from blood, sampled in a trial of the OX40 agonist ivuxolimab. The receptor set was obtained from an adult with an advanced solid tumor such as melanoma, head and neck, liver or kidney cancer.

The chain carries TRBV4-3 and TRBJ2-7; D possibly corresponds to TRBD1 (5 bases). The CDR3 is made up of 14 amino acids. Germline loops: CDR1 LGHNA, CDR2 YSLEER. V lost 2 bases to trimming and J lost 3 bases, with 11 bases between them. The CDR3 DNA follows: TGCGCCAGCAGCCAATATCAGGGAAACTACGAGCAGTACTTC. Protein: CASSQYQGNYEQYF.

This chain uses TRBV5-1 with TRBJ2-3; TRBD2 agrees at 9 bases. Per germline, CDR1 SGHRS and CDR2 YFSETQ. The CDR3 is made up of 15 amino acids. V trimming: 4 bases; J trimming: 0 bases; junction bases outside the gene matches: 3. The CDR3 sequence: CASSPSGASTDTQYF. DNA of the CDR3: TGCGCCAGCAGCCCTAGCGGGGCTAGCACAGATACGCAGTATTTT.

This rearrangement joins TRBV28 to TRBJ1-2; TRBD1 might be the D (6 bases). V lost 6 bases and J 8 bases, leaving 16 bases between the germline ends. Per the germline V gene, CDR1 is MDHEN and CDR2 is SYDVKM. The CDR3 extends over 13 amino acids. This CDR3 is CASSPQTGVGYTF. In nucleotides, the CDR3 is TGTGCCAGCAGCCCGCAGACAGGTGTAGGCTACACCTTC.

This sequence joins TRBV5-1 and TRBJ1-1; D is undetermined. V dropped 0 bases and J dropped 2 bases, with 8 bases sitting between them. The CDR3 is made up of 14 amino acids. The germline V gene has CDR1 SGHRS and CDR2 YFSETQ. In DNA form, the CDR3 reads TGCGCCAGCAGCTTGGAGCCGGGCAACACTGAAGCTTTCTTT. Amino acids: CASSLEPGNTEAFF.

This chain uses TRBV6-5 with TRBJ1-1; 10 bases line up with TRBD1. The length of the CDR3 is 15 residues. Germline CDR1 and CDR2: MNHEY and SVGAGI. V was clipped by 4 bases and J by 0 bases; unmatched bases: 2. CDR3 sequence (DNA): TGTGCCAGCAGTTGGGACAGGGGCTTGAACACTGAAGCTTTCTTT. Translating gives CASSWDRGLNTEAFF.

CDR3 sequence reads: CASSESGGLGDRPQHF. DNA for the CDR3: TGTGCCAGCAGCGAATCCGGCGGCTTGGGGGACAGGCCCCAGCATTTT. The V and J genes are TRBV7-2 and TRBJ1-5; 7 positions match TRBD1. Germline-derived CDR1 and CDR2 are SGHTA and FQGNSA. The J segment lost 9 bases and the V segment lost 5 bases, leaving 16 bases of the junction unmatched. There are 16 residues in the CDR3.

The chain is built from TRBV2 and TRBJ2-3; 8 nucleotides match TRBD1. Trimming removed 10 bases from V and 1 base from J; junction bases left unmatched: 28. This CDR3 region has 21 residues. Looked up from germline, CDR1 is SNHLY and CDR2 is FYNNEI. In DNA, the CDR3 is TGTGCCACCGAAGGGCTTGGGCAGGGGGCGCCGCGGGGTAGCGGCACAGATACGCAGTATTTT. Translation: CATEGLGQGAPRGSGTDTQYF.

The chain couples TRBV19 to TRBJ1-1; perhaps TRBD1 as D (6 bases). Trimming removed 7 bases at V and 3 bases at J, with 9 bases between. The V gene's germline CDR1 is LNHDA and CDR2 SQIVND (reference sequence). The length of the CDR3 is 12 residues. For the CDR3, the DNA is TGTGCCAGTACCAGGGGTGACACTGAAGCTTTCTTT. Residues: CASTRGDTEAFF.

This clone was seen only once. This sequence joins TRBV6-6 and TRBJ2-7, with D hard to call. The CDR3 totals 13 residues. CDR1 is MNHNY and CDR2 is SVGAGI in the germline V gene (reference sequence). The V end was cut by 2 bases, the J end by 2 bases, with 7 bases between. The CDR3, as DNA: TGTGCCAGCAGTTACGGCAGAGCCTACGAGCAGTACTTC. Translation: CASSYGRAYEQYF.

This chain uses TRBV4-1 with TRBJ1-4, with D perhaps TRBD1 (5 bases). The CDR3 runs 15 residues. V was trimmed by 3 bases and J by 6 bases, leaving 14 bases between them. CDR1 is MGHRA, CDR2 YSYEKL, per germline. CDR3 amino acids: CASSQRDGADEKLFF. In nucleotides, the CDR3 is TGCGCCAGCAGCCAGCGGGACGGTGCTGATGAAAAACTGTTTTTT.

The gene calls are TRBV19 and TRBJ2-3; D might be TRBD1 or TRBD2, each matching 7 bases. Germline values: CDR1 LNHDA, CDR2 SQIVND (reference sequence). V was cut by 6 bases and J by 4 bases, with 23 bases left in between. CDR3 length: 17 residues. The CDR3 DNA reads as TGTGCCAGTAGCCAGGGGGGGGCCTTGGGACAATCAGATACGCAGTATTTT. Its protein is CASSQGGALGQSDTQYF.

The rearrangement joins TRBV5-8 to TRBJ1-1; 7 bases fit TRBD1. Germline V gene sequence: CDR1 SGHTS, CDR2 YDEGEE. There are 15 residues in the CDR3. V was pared by 5 bases and J by 2 bases, with 9 bases of the junction left unmatched. The CDR3 DNA is TGTGCCAGCAGAACCCATGGGACAGCAAACACTGAAGCTTTCTTT. It codes for CASRTHGTANTEAFF.

The chain links TRBV2 to TRBJ2-7; D may be TRBD2 (7 bases). V lost 11 bases, J lost 4 bases, and 24 bases lay in between. The CDR3 has 15 amino acids. Germline CDR1 is SNHLY and CDR2 is FYNNEI. DNA of the CDR3: TGTGCCTCAACCGCAAACAGGGAGGGGGTTTACGAGCAGTACTTC. Encoded protein: CASTANREGVYEQYF.

The rearrangement joins TRBV19 to TRBJ2-7; 10 bases fit TRBD1. The junction had 9 bases not matched to a gene; V was cut back by 5 bases and J by 5 bases. Germline CDR1 LNHDA, CDR2 SQIVND (reference sequence). The CDR3 loop spans 15 amino acids. Here the CDR3 DNA reads TGTGCCAGTAGTCCCGGGACAGGGGCCCCTAACGAGCAGTACTTC. Protein: CASSPGTGAPNEQYF.

The chain employs TRBV5-1 and TRBJ1-1; D may be TRBD1 (5 bases). The germline V gene has CDR1 SGHRS and CDR2 YFSETQ. CDR3 length: 13 amino acids. V was shortened by 0 bases and J by 11 bases, with 14 bases between the two germline ends. CDR3 in amino acids: CASSLEGGTAAFF. The CDR3 DNA is TGCGCCAGCAGCTTGGAAGGAGGGACTGCGGCTTTCTTT.

This chain connects TRBV2 to TRBJ2-7, with TRBD2 matching 12 bases. CDR1 and CDR2 (germline): SNHLY, FYNNEI. The V segment lost 5 bases and the J segment 0 bases; nucleotides outside the gene matches: 5. This CDR3 has 16 amino acids. The CDR3 spells CASSLGLAGNSYEQYF. CDR3 sequence (DNA): TGTGCCAGCAGTCTAGGACTAGCGGGAAACTCCTACGAGCAGTACTTC.

Comments on this clone: A much bigger clone sits one base away, suggesting this may be a read error. J is TRBJ2-5 and V is TRBV6-6; TRBD1 matches 7 bases. The CDR3 is 15 residues long. The germline CDR1 and CDR2 sequences are MNHNY and SVGAGI (reference sequence). In DNA, the CDR3 is TGTGCCGGCAGTCCCCTGGGGACAGCCACTTCTGAGCAGTACTTC. Protein product: CAGSPLGTATSEQYF.

This chain connects TRBV10-2 to TRBJ2-3; D is ambiguous. The CDR3 spans 12 residues. In germline, CDR1 is WSHSY, CDR2 SAAADI. V was cut by 0 bases and J by 7 bases, with 5 bases left in between. CDR3 loop: CASSESWYTQYF. The CDR3 DNA is TGCGCCAGCAGTGAGTCGTGGTATACGCAGTATTTT.

This chain joins TRBV19 and TRBJ2-7; 8 bases fit TRBD1. J gave up 4 bases and V 2 bases, and 7 bases lay outside the gene matches. This CDR3 has 15 amino acids. Germline assignment: CDR1 LNHDA and CDR2 SQIVND (reference sequence). CDR3 sequence reads: CASSINRGKSYEQYF. For the CDR3, the DNA is TGTGCCAGTAGTATAAACAGGGGGAAATCGTACGAGCAGTACTTC. The full variable domain, rest sourced from reference TRBV19 and TRBJ2-7, is DGGITQSPKYLFRKEGQNVTLSCEQNLNHDAMYWYRQDPGQGLRLIYYSQIVNDFQKGDIAEGYSVSREKKESFPLTVTSAQKNPTAFYLCASSINRGKSYEQYFGPGTRLTVT.

The CDR3 here is CASSPSPYREPNTEAFF. CDR3 nucleotides: TGTGCCAGCTCACCATCTCCATACAGAGAGCCGAACACTGAAGCTTTCTTT. The rearrangement uses TRBV18 and TRBJ1-1; D gene uncertain. V gave up 2 bases and J gave up 1 base, with 17 bases separating them. The CDR3 is 17 amino acids. Germline lookup yields CDR1 KGHSH and CDR2 LQKENI.

The genes are TRBV21-1 and TRBJ2-7. TRBV21-1 is a recognized pseudogene. This CDR3 contains 15 residues. CDR3 amino acids: CASSSTWGRYYEQYF. Written as DNA, the CDR3 is TGTGCCAGCAGCTCCACGTGGGGACGGTACTACGAGCAGTACTTC.

The rearrangement uses TRBV19 and TRBJ1-1; a weak D match, TRBD1 (6 bases). The germline V gene encodes CDR1 LNHDA and CDR2 SQIVND (reference sequence). This CDR3 contains 15 residues. The V end lost 3 bases, the J end lost 4 bases, and 15 bases lay between the germline ends. CDR3: CASSILRTVGTEAFF. CDR3 in DNA: TGTGCCAGTAGTATCCTCCGGACAGTCGGCACTGAAGCTTTCTTT.

This clone was observed a few times. The chain recombines TRBV6-6 with TRBJ2-7, with D perhaps matching TRBD1 (6 bases). The CDR3 loop spans 12 amino acids. CDR1 is MNHNY, CDR2 SVGAGI, per germline (reference sequence). The V end lost 11 bases, the J end lost 2 bases, and 13 bases lay between the germline ends. The CDR3 protein is CASTDRTYEQYF. In DNA, the CDR3 is TGTGCCTCTACCGACAGGACCTACGAGCAGTACTTC.

The chain couples TRBV6-5 to TRBJ1-2, with 7 bases that match TRBD1. In germline, CDR1 is MNHEY, CDR2 SVGAGI. J was trimmed by 6 bases and V by 6 bases; bases with no gene match: 10. The CDR3 covers 14 residues. Written as DNA, the CDR3 is TGTGCCAGCAGATTCACCCCAGGGGGTGATGGCTACACCTTC. It translates to CASRFTPGGDGYTF.